These 7 T cell receptor beta chains originate from one sample sequenced in a study of blood T cell repertoires in COVID-19. The method was immunoSEQ multiplex PCR; TCRdb's version includes in-frame clones alone and lacks a portion of them. This sample carries 250,000 to 300,000 clones, around nine tenths of them seen once, and the ten largest clones take over 5%. Material for sequencing was peripheral blood. The receptor set was obtained from a woman aged 60-75 years with COVID-19, enrolled during active disease.

CDR3 amino acids: CASSALSKYNEQFF. The CDR3 DNA reads TGTGCCAGTAGCGCCCTGAGCAAATACAATGAGCAGTTCTTC. V gene TRBV19 combines with J gene TRBJ2-1; D is uncertain. The V end lost 6 bases, the J end lost 4 bases, and 13 bases lay between the germline ends. Germline loops: CDR1 LNHDA, CDR2 SQIVND (reference sequence). The CDR3 consists of 14 residues.

This chain connects TRBV5-1 to TRBJ1-5, with 8 bases matching TRBD1. The CDR3 consists of 15 residues. V gave up 3 bases and J gave up 2 bases; unmatched junction bases: 4. CDR1 SGHRS and CDR2 YFSETQ come from the germline V gene. The CDR3: CASSYGQGGNQPQHF. CDR3 DNA: TGCGCCAGCAGCTACGGACAGGGTGGCAATCAGCCCCAGCATTTT.

The rearrangement links TRBV7-8 to TRBJ2-3; 7 bases align to TRBD2. Germline values: CDR1 SGHVS, CDR2 FQNEAQ. The CDR3 length is 16 residues. After removal of 2 bases from V and 5 bases from J, the junction contained 10 bases not matched to a gene. The CDR3 protein is CASSLLLADSGDTQYF. CDR3 bases: TGTGCCAGCAGCTTACTCCTAGCGGACTCAGGAGATACGCAGTATTTT.

The chain employs TRBV9 and TRBJ2-7, with 9 bases aligning to TRBD1. The CDR3 has 15 residues. The germline V gene has CDR1 SGDLS and CDR2 YYNGEE. With V trimmed by 3 bases and J by 4 bases, 8 bases remained unmatched. In DNA, the CDR3 is TGTGCCAGCAGCGGGGCACAGGGGGCGGGGTACGAGCAGTACTTC. It is translated as CASSGAQGAGYEQYF.

The chain has TRBV7-9 and TRBJ1-1, with 9 nucleotides matching TRBD1. CDR1 is SEHNR and CDR2 is FQNEAQ in the germline V gene (reference sequence). Losses at the gene ends were 3 bases for V and 4 bases for J; bases not matched to a gene: 9. The CDR3 sequence is 16 residues long. CDR3 DNA sequence: TGTGCCAGCAGCTTCGGGCGGGGGACAGGGCTCACTGAAGCTTTCTTT. Protein: CASSFGRGTGLTEAFF.

The chain carries TRBV7-6 and TRBJ2-3, with D tentatively TRBD2 (6 bases). The CDR3 sequence is 15 residues long. Germline CDR1 reads SGHVS; CDR2 reads FNYEAQ. V lost 2 bases to trimming and J lost 1 base, with 10 bases between them. The CDR3 nucleotides are TGTGCCAGCAGCTTAAAATGGGGGGGCACAGATACGCAGTATTTT. Its translation: CASSLKWGGTDTQYF.

This chain joins TRBV28 and TRBJ2-7; 7 nucleotides agree with TRBD1. V trimming: 6 bases; J trimming: 4 bases; junction bases outside the gene matches: 9. The CDR3 is 14 amino acids. Germline CDR1 MDHEN, CDR2 SYDVKM. CDR3 sequence: CASSPLTGQYEQYF. CDR3 bases: TGTGCCAGCAGCCCCCTGACAGGGCAATACGAGCAGTACTTC.